The clone carrying this T cell receptor (beta chain) appeared many times. Its antigen remains unknown. As TCR cDNA was made by 5'RACE template switching, a universal primer site and UMIs were added. MiXCR, run by TCRdb on the 5' RACE reads, gives a single entry per CDR3 protein. Seen here are over 250,000 distinct CDR3 sequences, roughly 4% observed once, and the top ten hold just under 25%. The CDR3 runs to 14 residues. Between the trimmed V and J ends, which lost 5 bases and 2 bases, there was a span of 13 bases. This record comes from a study of T cells after yellow fever vaccination. Study-wide findings and caveats: Just a small share of clonotypes turned up in the CD4 compartment as well as the CD8 compartment. Highly abundant clonotypes carried over from the bulk population could end up in FACS-sorted repertoires as contaminants. The booster saw the reappearance of most primary-vaccination clones (96% CD4, less than 90% CD8).

This specimen was PBMCs, taken 5 days after the yellow fever booster vaccination. The chain couples TRBV12-3 or TRBV12-4 to TRBJ2-7; D is unresolved. The source is a man aged 18 to 29 who received the YFV17D yellow fever vaccine. In nucleotides, the CDR3 is TGTGCCAGCAGTCCGGGTGGATCAACCTACGAGCAGTACTTC. Translation: CASSPGGSTYEQYF.